The source of this T cell receptor (beta chain) is a study of shared clonotypes between healthy human individuals. Per germline, CDR1 MDHEN and CDR2 SYDVKM. The CDR3 length is 12 residues. V was cut by 8 bases and J by 8 bases, with 15 bases left in between. Generated by immunoSEQ multiplex PCR, the TCRdb table keeps only in-frame clones and is missing some. The sample includes approximately 400,000 clones, around 96% seen only once; the top ten take more than 0.3%. This chain links TRBV28 with TRBJ1-2, with a weak D call TRBD1 (5 bases). Sequenced input: memory CD8+ T cells sorted from blood. Subset given: CD45RO+ cells pooled with CCR7-negative TemRA cells. This TCR came from a young man in good health. The CDR3 here is CASFWGREGYTF. CDR3 in DNA: TGTGCCAGCTTTTGGGGCAGGGAAGGCTACACCTTC.